What follows are 16 T cell receptor beta chains derived from one specimen sequenced in a study of shared clonotypes between healthy human individuals. Sequencing used immunoSEQ multiplex PCR; TCRdb keeps in-frame clones, though not all of them. The profile covers around 2.3 million clones, with approximately 94% appearing a single time and roughly 0.13% taken by the ten largest. The specimen sequenced was naive CD4+ T cells sorted from blood. Subset denoted: CD45RA+ positively selected. These receptors were collected from a man between 18 and 35 years old in good health.

The chain recombines TRBV10-3 with TRBJ1-6; D is uncertain. Germline V gene sequence: CDR1 ENHRY, CDR2 SYGVKD. The CDR3 spans 15 residues. Trimming cost V 3 bases and J 0 bases, with 6 bases left between them. CDR3 nucleotide sequence: TGTGCCATCAGTGATACAGTCTCCTATAATTCACCCCTCCACTTT. This translates into CAISDTVSYNSPLHF.

The chain couples TRBV25-1 to TRBJ1-4, with TRBD1 matching 10 bases. J lost 4 bases, V lost 5 bases, and 4 bases had no gene match. In germline, CDR1 is MGHDK, CDR2 SYGVNS. This CDR3 spans 15 amino acids. The CDR3 loop is CASSYRTGGNEKLFF. DNA for the CDR3: TGTGCCAGCAGTTATCGGACAGGGGGTAATGAAAAACTGTTTTTT. The complete variable domain, with remaining parts taken from reference TRBV25-1 and TRBJ1-4, reads EADIYQTPRYLVIGTGKKITLECSQTMGHDKMYWYQQDPGMELHLIHYSYGVNSTEKGDLSSESTVSRIRTEHFPLTLESARPSHTSQYLCASSYRTGGNEKLFFGSGTQLSVL.

The count of this clone is one. The rearrangement links TRBV9 to TRBJ2-5; D remains ambiguous. CDR3 length: 14 amino acids. V was clipped by 5 bases and J by 2 bases, with 13 bases between them. Per the germline V gene, CDR1 is SGDLS and CDR2 is YYNGEE. Written as DNA, the CDR3 is TGTGCCAGCAGTACACATGGGATACAAGAGACCCAGTACTTC. Translating it yields CASSTHGIQETQYF.

This chain joins TRBV18 and TRBJ2-7; perhaps TRBD1 as D (6 bases). The V and J ends lost 8 bases and 2 bases respectively, with 16 bases between them. Per the germline V gene, CDR1 is KGHSH and CDR2 is LQKENI. This CDR3 comprises 14 residues. CDR3 coding DNA: TGTGCCAGCGCCGGCGAGGGGGTGACCTACGAGCAGTACTTC. It codes for CASAGEGVTYEQYF.

With respect to this clone: Within the sample, other DNA sequences also encode this same CDR3. The V gene is TRBV2, the J gene TRBJ1-5, with D unresolved. Trimming removed 6 bases at V and 1 base at J, with 10 bases between. The CDR3 totals 14 residues. Germline V gene lookup returns CDR1 SNHLY and CDR2 FYNNEI. CDR3 sequence reads: CASSPGLSNQPQHF. The CDR3, as DNA: TGTGCCAGCAGCCCTGGACTCAGCAATCAGCCCCAGCATTTT.

This chain links TRBV7-2 with TRBJ2-7, with TRBD2 matching over 10 bases. The V gene end was trimmed by 5 bases and the J gene end by 5 bases; junction bases not matched to a gene: 6. CDR1 SGHTA and CDR2 FQGNSA come from the germline V gene. The CDR3 spans 14 residues. The CDR3 is CASSLLAGVNEQYF. The DNA of the CDR3 is TGTGCCAGCAGCCTTCTAGCGGGAGTTAACGAGCAGTACTTC.

The V gene is TRBV19, the J gene TRBJ1-6, with a tentative D call TRBD1 (6 bases). The germline V gene encodes CDR1 LNHDA and CDR2 SQIVND (reference sequence). Trimming stripped 3 bases from V and 4 bases from J, with 13 bases between. The CDR3 totals 16 residues. Written as DNA, the CDR3 is TGTGCCAGTAGTATTGGCTACAGGGTTTATAATTCACCCCTCCACTTT. Its protein is CASSIGYRVYNSPLHF.

CDR3 in amino acids: CASSRDRGGGEQFF. As DNA, the CDR3 is TGTGCCAGCTCGCGGGACAGGGGTGGCGGTGAGCAGTTCTTC. The genes are TRBV18 and TRBJ2-1; 10 bases fit TRBD1. The J segment lost 9 bases and the V segment lost 6 bases, leaving 8 bases of the junction unmatched. CDR3 length: 14 amino acids. CDR1 and CDR2 (germline): KGHSH, LQKENI. Full variable domain (remainder filled in from reference TRBV18 and TRBJ2-1): NAGVMQNPRHLVRRRGQEARLRCSPMKGHSHVYWYRQLPEEGLKFMVYLQKENIIDESGMPKERFSAEFPKEGPSILRIQQVVRGDSAAYFCASSRDRGGGEQFFGPGTRLTVL.

V is TRBV10-3 and J is TRBJ1-2; D is unresolved. The CDR3 sequence is 14 residues long. The V gene lost 3 bases and the J gene lost 7 bases, with 15 bases spanning the gap. The germline V gene encodes CDR1 ENHRY and CDR2 SYGVKD. CDR3 loop: CAISDAAALAGYTF. CDR3 bases: TGTGCCATCAGTGACGCCGCGGCCCTTGCTGGCTACACCTTC.

A few counts support this clone. The chain links TRBV18 to TRBJ1-2, with D possibly TRBD1 on 5 matching bases. CDR1 KGHSH and CDR2 LQKENI come from the germline V gene. The CDR3 spans 14 residues. The V end lost 3 bases, the J end lost 4 bases, and 12 bases lay between the germline ends. CDR3 coding DNA: TGTGCCAGCTCACCCATCAGGGACGTCTATGGCTACACCTTC. This translates into CASSPIRDVYGYTF.

The chain carries TRBV4-3 and TRBJ2-1; D may be TRBD1 (6 bases). V gave up 0 bases and J gave up 3 bases, with 9 bases separating them. The V gene's germline CDR1 is LGHNA and CDR2 YSLEER. CDR3 size: 15 residues. Here the CDR3 DNA reads TGCGCCAGCAGCCAAGAACAGGGTCACTACAATGAGCAGTTCTTC. Amino acids: CASSQEQGHYNEQFF.

As concerns this clone: Other DNA sequences in this specimen translate into the identical CDR3. The CDR3 loop reads CATSRDLGYEQYF. For the CDR3, the DNA is TGTGCCACCAGCAGAGATTTAGGCTACGAGCAGTACTTC. This sequence joins TRBV15 and TRBJ2-7; D not resolved. From germline, CDR1 is LNHNV and CDR2 YYDKDF (reference sequence). This CDR3 has 13 amino acids. The V end was cut by 0 bases, the J end by 3 bases, with 6 bases between.

V usage is TRBV5-5 and J usage is TRBJ1-6; 9 bases map to TRBD1. CDR1 and CDR2 (germline): SGHKS, YYEKEE (reference sequence). This CDR3 contains 16 residues. The V gene end was trimmed by 4 bases and the J gene end by 7 bases; junction bases not matched to a gene: 9. The chain's CDR3 is CASSNPQGARNSPLHF. CDR3 DNA: TGTGCCAGCAGCAACCCACAGGGGGCAAGAAATTCACCCCTCCACTTT.

This chain uses TRBV29-1 with TRBJ2-4, with 7 bases lining up with TRBD2. This CDR3 contains 13 residues. Germline-derived CDR1 and CDR2 are SQVTM and ANQGSEA. The V gene end was trimmed by 4 bases and the J gene end by 8 bases; junction bases not matched to a gene: 8. This chain's CDR3 is CSVVLTGRDIQYF. CDR3 coding DNA: TGCAGCGTTGTTTTGACTGGGAGGGACATTCAGTACTTC. Variable domain in full (rest from reference TRBV29-1 and TRBJ2-4): SAVISQKPSRDICQRGTSLTIQCQVDSQVTMMFWYRQQPGQSLTLIATANQGSEATYESGFVIDKFPISRPNLTFSTLTVSNMSPEDSSIYLCSVVLTGRDIQYFGAGTRLSVL.

The J gene is TRBJ1-3, the V gene TRBV5-1; D remains unclear. CDR1 is SGHRS, CDR2 YFSETQ, per germline. V was cut by 2 bases and J by 0 bases, with 12 bases left in between. The CDR3 extends over 16 amino acids. The CDR3 here is CASSLEGIISGNTIYF. DNA of the CDR3: TGCGCCAGCAGCTTAGAGGGTATCATCTCTGGAAACACCATATATTTT.

Remarks on this clone: Other DNA sequences in this specimen translate into the identical CDR3. The CDR3 DNA follows: TGTGCCAGCAGCTTAGCGGGAGGAGCCTACGAGCAGTACTTC. It encodes CASSLAGGAYEQYF. The rearrangement uses TRBV7-9 and TRBJ2-7, with D possibly TRBD2 on 6 matching bases. The CDR3 runs to 14 residues. V was cut by 0 bases and J by 2 bases, with 8 bases left in between. Germline CDR1 is SEHNR and CDR2 is FQNEAQ (reference sequence).